The rows below give T cell receptor beta chains drawn from one sample of a study of tumor-infiltrating lymphocytes in localized non-small cell lung cancer. The assay was immunoSEQ multiplex PCR, and TCRdb's table has in-frame clones only and misses some. The sample holds 6,000 to 7,500 clones, around three quarters seen once. The sample consisted of uninvolved lung tissue not adjacent to the tumor. These TCRs come from a human donor with non-small cell lung cancer. Both conserved end residues are part of each CDR3. The D gene is left open where the match is weak. A row's size may be missing; if present it is once, few, many or a size class.

>few|12|TRBD1|TRBV6-5|TRBJ2-7
TGTGCCAGCAGCCAACAGGACAGGCGGCAGTACTTC
CASSQQDRRQYF
>NA|16|NA|TRBV7-3|TRBJ2-1
TGTGCCAGCAGCGGCGCACTGGCGGCAAATTACAATGAGCAGTTCTTC
CASSGALAANYNEQFF
>NA|17|TRBD2|TRBV5-1|TRBJ2-3
TGCGCCAGCAGCTTGGAAGCTAGCGGGGGGCCTTTGGATACGCAGTATTTT
CASSLEASGGPLDTQYF
>NA|13|NA|TRBV10-3|TRBJ2-5
TGTGCCATCAGTGAGTCGGGGAAAGAGACCCAGTACTTC
CAISESGKETQYF
>medium-sized|15|NA|TRBV5-1|TRBJ2-1
TGCGCCAGCAGCCTGCCGATTTCGGCCGACAATGAGCAGTTCTTC
CASSLPISADNEQFF
>NA|13|TRBD2|TRBV29-1|TRBJ2-5
TGCAGCGTATCTAGCGGGTATCAAGAGACCCAGTACTTC
CSVSSGYQETQYF
>NA|15|TRBD2|TRBV5-4|TRBJ2-7
TGTGCCAGCAGCGGGGCGGCTAGCGGCTCCTACGAGCAGTACTTC
CASSGAASGSYEQYF
>NA|18|TRBD1|TRBV7-2|TRBJ2-2
TGTGCCAGCAGTATAGCCCCCGCGGGACAGGGTTTTTACGGGGAGCTGTTTTTT
CASSIAPAGQGFYGELFF
>NA|16|NA|TRBV27|TRBJ1-3
TGTGCCAGCAGTCCACACGGGACGGACTCTGGAAACACCATATATTTT
CASSPHGTDSGNTIYF
>NA|17|NA|TRBV27|TRBJ2-7
TGTGCCAGCAGTTTATCACCTCCTGACAGCACTTTTTTTGAGCAGTACTTC
CASSLSPPDSTFFEQYF
>few|15|NA|TRBV28|TRBJ2-2
TGTGCCAGCAGAACCGGGACACGAGATACCGGGGAGCTGTTTTTT
CASRTGTRDTGELFF
>NA|14|NA|TRBV28|TRBJ1-4
TGTGCCAGCTCCCGGGGCAGCCTTAATGAAAAACTGTTTTTT
CASSRGSLNEKLFF
>NA|16|NA|TRBV28|TRBJ1-2
TGTGCCAGCAGTTTATCCGGGACAACCCCGCTCTATGGCTACACCTTC
CASSLSGTTPLYGYTF
>NA|15|NA|TRBV5-1|TRBJ1-1
TGCGCCAGCAGCTTAAATTGGGGTTTTGACACTGAAGCTTTCTTT
CASSLNWGFDTEAFF
>NA|15|NA|TRBV27|TRBJ2-5
TGTGCCAGCAGTTTGAGCCCCGGGGAGCAAGAGACCCAGTACTTC
CASSLSPGEQETQYF
>NA|14|NA|TRBV28|TRBJ1-5
TGTGCCAGCAGTTTCGGAGATAGCAATCAGCCCCAGCATTTT
CASSFGDSNQPQHF
>once|16|TRBD1|TRBV30|TRBJ1-6
TGTGCCTGGGCCATGAGACAGGGCACTATAGGTTCACCCCTCCACTTT
CAWAMRQGTIGSPLHF
>NA|13|NA|TRBV30|TRBJ2-7
TGTGCCTGGAGTGCGGAAACCTCCTACGAGCAGTACTTC
CAWSAETSYEQYF
>NA|14|NA|TRBV5-1|TRBJ2-2
TGCGCCAGCAGCTTGGACCCCAACCCCGGGGAGCTGTTTTTT
CASSLDPNPGELFF
>NA|14|TRBD1|TRBV10-3|TRBJ2-7
TGTGCCATCAGTGATGAGGACAGGTCGTACGAGCAGTACTTC
CAISDEDRSYEQYF
>NA|18|NA|TRBV19|TRBJ1-5
TGTGCCAGTAGTATAGTAAATTTGGGAGTTTATAGCAATCAGCCCCAGCATTTT
CASSIVNLGVYSNQPQHF
>NA|12|TRBD1|TRBV19|TRBJ1-6
TGTGCCAGTACACCAGGGGGCTCACCCCTCCACTTT
CASTPGGSPLHF
>NA|14|NA|TRBV2|TRBJ1-1
TGTGCCAGCAGTGATTGGGGGGCTGGCACTGAAGCTTTCTTT
CASSDWGAGTEAFF
>few|11|NA|TRBV20-1|TRBJ2-1
TGCAGTGCTAGAGATATCCGGGGTCATATCTTC
CSARDIRGHIF
>NA|16|TRBD2|TRBV4-2|TRBJ2-3
TGTGCCAGCAGCCAAGCCGCTAGCGGGGGCTCAGATACGCAGTATTTT
CASSQAASGGSDTQYF
>NA|17|NA|TRBV6-1|TRBJ2-7
TGTGCCAGCAGTGAAGGCCTGCGAGGGGAACCGGAGGACGAGCAGTACTTC
CASSEGLRGEPEDEQYF
>NA|15|TRBD1|TRBV5-8|TRBJ2-5
TGTGCCAGCAGCCAATCCACAGGGGGTTCAGAGACCCAGTACTTC
CASSQSTGGSETQYF
>few|13|NA|TRBV7-3|TRBJ2-7
TGTGCCAGCAGCTTGGGGGGACCATACGAGCAGTACTTC
CASSLGGPYEQYF
>NA|15|NA|TRBV2|TRBJ1-5
TGTGCCAGCAGGGTGGACAGTCCAGGCAATCAGCCCCAGCATTTT
CASRVDSPGNQPQHF
>NA|12|TRBD1|TRBV5-5|TRBJ1-1
TGTGCCAGCAGCTTGACAGGGGAGGAAGCTTTCTTT
CASSLTGEEAFF
>NA|15|NA|TRBV25-1|TRBJ2-1
TGTGCCAGCAGGGAGGGGGGGGGCTCCTACAATGAGCAGTTCTTC
CASREGGGSYNEQFF
>NA|17|NA|TRBV11-2|TRBJ2-5
TGTGCCAGCAGCTTAGATCGTCTGGGCAGACTCCAAGAGACCCAGTACTTC
CASSLDRLGRLQETQYF
>NA|14|TRBD1|TRBV7-8|TRBJ2-2
TGTGCCAGCAGCCATGGACAGGCGACCGGGGAGCTGTTTTTT
CASSHGQATGELFF
>NA|15|NA|TRBV14|TRBJ1-6
TGTGCCAGCAGCCAAGATGGACGGAATAATTCACCCCTCCACTTT
CASSQDGRNNSPLHF
>few|15|NA|TRBV7-3|TRBJ2-5
TGTGCCAGCAGCTTAAGGGCAGCCACCCTAGAGACCCAGTACTTC
CASSLRAATLETQYF
>NA|15|TRBD1|TRBV4-2|TRBJ1-4
TGTGCCAGCAGCCAAGAGGGACAGGCTAATGAAAAACTGTTTTTT
CASSQEGQANEKLFF
>NA|14|NA|TRBV21-1|TRBJ2-1
TGTGCCAGCAGCGGATGGGACTCCTACAATGAGCAGTTCTTC
CASSGWDSYNEQFF
>NA|12|NA|TRBV14|TRBJ2-5
TGTGCCAGCAGCCGTGGGCGAGAGACCCAGTACTTC
CASSRGRETQYF
>NA|16|TRBD1|TRBV5-1|TRBJ1-2
TGCGCCAGCAGCTTGGCGGGGGACAGGTCGTCCGGTGGCTACACCTTC
CASSLAGDRSSGGYTF
>NA|14|TRBD1|TRBV18|TRBJ1-1
TGTGCCAGCTCAATAGGACAGGGGCGCACTGAAGCTTTCTTT
CASSIGQGRTEAFF
>NA|13|NA|TRBV19|TRBJ1-5
TGTGCCAGTAGTATCATAGGGAATCAGCCCCAGCATTTT
CASSIIGNQPQHF
>once|12|NA|TRBV25-1|TRBJ2-7
TGTGCCAGCAGTTCCTCGAGCTACGAGCAGTACTTC
CASSSSSYEQYF
>NA|17|NA|TRBV19|TRBJ2-6
TGTGCCAGTAGTCGTACGGACAGAAGTGCTGGGGCCAACGTCCTGACTTTC
CASSRTDRSAGANVLTF
>once|15|NA|TRBV7-9|TRBJ1-2
TGTGCCGGAGAGTCCCGGTTGGGCATCTCTTATGGCTACACCTTC
CAGESRLGISYGYTF
>NA|14|NA|TRBV2|TRBJ1-5
TGTGCCAGCAGTGAAGGGTGGAGGAATCAGCCCCAGCATTTT
CASSEGWRNQPQHF
>NA|15|TRBD1|TRBV5-5|TRBJ1-2
TGTGCCAGCAGCTTAACAGGGGGCGTGGGCTATGGCTACACCTTC
CASSLTGGVGYGYTF
>NA|16|NA|TRBV4-1|TRBJ1-1
TGCGCCAGCAGCCCCCGGTTAGGGGGGAGGAACACTGAAGCTTTCTTT
CASSPRLGGRNTEAFF